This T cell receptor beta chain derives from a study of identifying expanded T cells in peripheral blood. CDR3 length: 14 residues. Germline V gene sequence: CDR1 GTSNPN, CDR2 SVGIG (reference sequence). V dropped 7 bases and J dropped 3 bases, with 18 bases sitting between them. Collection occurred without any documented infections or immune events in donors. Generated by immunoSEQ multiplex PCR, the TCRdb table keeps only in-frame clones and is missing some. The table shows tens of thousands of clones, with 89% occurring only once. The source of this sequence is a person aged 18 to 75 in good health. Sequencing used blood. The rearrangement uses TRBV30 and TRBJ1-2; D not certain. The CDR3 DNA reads TGTGCCTTAAATAAGGAGGTCACTGACTATGGCTACACCTTC. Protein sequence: CALNKEVTDYGYTF. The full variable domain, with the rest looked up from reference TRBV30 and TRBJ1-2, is SQTIHQWPATLVQPVGSPLSLECTVEGTSNPNLYWYRQAAGRGLQLLFYSVGIGQISSEVPQNLSASRPQDRQFILSSKKLLLSDSGFYLCALNKEVTDYGYTFGSGTRLTVV.